This is a list of T cell receptor beta chains from one sample in a study of blood T cell repertoires in COVID-19. Produced via immunoSEQ multiplex PCR; TCRdb's table is partial and in-frame only. The sample consists of 70,000 to 90,000 clones, approximately 90% of them appearing once. The sequenced sample consisted of peripheral blood. Receptor source: a human donor in a cohort sampled during active COVID-19. The CDR3 runs from the conserved cysteine through the conserved F or W. A D gene is named only where the DNA matches it firmly. Expanded clones are given a class, and other clones once, few, many or no size at all.

v_call	clone_size	d_call	j_call	cdr3_nt	cdr3_aa
TRBV20-1	NA	NA	TRBJ2-4	TGCAGTGCTAGTATCGACATTCAGTACTTC	CSASIDIQYF
TRBV30	once	TRBD2	TRBJ2-1	TGTGCCTGGAGTGTAGGGACTAGAATTACTGAGCAGTTCTTC	CAWSVGTRITEQFF
TRBV7-9	NA	TRBD1	TRBJ1-1	TGTGCCAGCAGCTTAGAGACAGGGCCAAACACTGAAGCTTTCTTT	CASSLETGPNTEAFF
TRBV27	NA	NA	TRBJ2-3	TGTGCCAGCAGTTTATTCCGACAGTCTAGCACAGATACGCAGTATTTT	CASSLFRQSSTDTQYF
TRBV27	once	NA	TRBJ1-2	TGTGCCAGCAGTCAGGGGCCCTATGGCTACACCTTC	CASSQGPYGYTF
TRBV7-9	few	NA	TRBJ2-5	TGTGCCAGCAGCCCACGGGGTTACCAAGAGACCCAGTACTTC	CASSPRGYQETQYF
TRBV7-2	once	TRBD2	TRBJ2-3	TGTGCCAGCAGCTTCCGGCTAGCGGGGGCCACTAGCACAGATACGCAGTATTTT	CASSFRLAGATSTDTQYF
TRBV2	few	NA	TRBJ1-5	TGTGCCAGCAAAACAGATTGGGGCAATCAGCCCCAGCATTTT	CASKTDWGNQPQHF
TRBV9	NA	NA	TRBJ2-5	TGTGCCAGCAGCGTGACCCAGGGGAGAGAGACCCAGTACTTC	CASSVTQGRETQYF
TRBV11-2	NA	NA	TRBJ1-4	TGTGCCAGCAGCCCAGGGGTGGCTACTAATGAAAAACTGTTTTTT	CASSPGVATNEKLFF
TRBV5-8	NA	NA	TRBJ2-3	TGTGCCAGCAGCTTGGGCGGGGGCGAGAGCACAGATACGCAGTATTTT	CASSLGGGESTDTQYF
TRBV3-1/TRBV3-2	NA	TRBD2	TRBJ2-5	TGTGCCAGCAGCCAAATAGCGGGGGGGCGAGAGACCCAGTACTTC	CASSQIAGGRETQYF
TRBV9	NA	TRBD2	TRBJ2-3	TGTGCCAGCAGCGCCACGACTAGCGGGGCAGATACGCAGTATTTT	CASSATTSGADTQYF
TRBV3-1/TRBV3-2	NA	NA	TRBJ2-3	TGTGCCAGCAGCCAAGATCCGGGGGGCGTCACAGATACGCAGTATTTT	CASSQDPGGVTDTQYF
TRBV9	NA	TRBD2	TRBJ2-7	TGTGCCAGCAGCACCGGACTAGCCGGCGAGCAGTACTTC	CASSTGLAGEQYF
TRBV11-3	NA	TRBD1	TRBJ2-2	TGTGCCAGCAGCCCAAGGGACAGGGCGGCGAACACCGGGGAGCTGTTTTTT	CASSPRDRAANTGELFF
TRBV28	NA	TRBD2	TRBJ2-5	TGTGCCAGCAGTAAGACTAGCGGGGGCCCAGGGGAGACCCAGTACTTC	CASSKTSGGPGETQYF
TRBV3-1/TRBV3-2	NA	TRBD2	TRBJ2-3	TGTGCCAGCAGCTCGGGACTAGCGGGGACTAGCACAGATACGCAGTATTTT	CASSSGLAGTSTDTQYF
TRBV7-9	NA	TRBD1	TRBJ1-2	TGTGCCAGCAGCTCCGGGACAGGGGACTATGGCTACACCTTC	CASSSGTGDYGYTF
TRBV7-2	once	TRBD2	TRBJ2-1	TGTGCCAGCAGTCTACGGGTAGCGGGGAACTACAATGAGCAGTTCTTC	CASSLRVAGNYNEQFF